The sequence of this T cell receptor beta chain was determined in a study of blood T cell repertoires in COVID-19. At the level of the study: The United States, Italy and Spain were the sources of the acute and convalescent COVID-19 samples. PBMCs, B-cell-depleted T cells, or T cells provided the cDNA or gDNA that made up the material.

The V gene end was trimmed by 3 bases and the J gene end by 5 bases; junction bases not matched to a gene: 4. The CDR3 length is 14 residues. The V gene's germline CDR1 is MNHNS and CDR2 SASEGT. As handled by the study authors: Reference gene primers were amplified, and this amplification served to estimate nucleated cell counts. The repertoire was sequenced with immunoSEQ multiplex PCR; TCRdb's copy has only in-frame clones and lacks some. D and trimming were read from the DNA, whereas the V and J calls and clone size are those reported in that table. The table records 150,000 to 200,000 clones, roughly 78% of them present only once.

J is TRBJ2-7 and V is TRBV6-1, with 10 bases lining up with TRBD1. Sequencing was carried out using peripheral blood. The origin of this receptor is a woman older than 75 with active or convalescent COVID-19. The CDR3 spells CASSERDRGNEQYF. The CDR3 nucleotides are TGTGCCAGCAGTGAGAGGGACAGGGGCAACGAGCAGTACTTC.